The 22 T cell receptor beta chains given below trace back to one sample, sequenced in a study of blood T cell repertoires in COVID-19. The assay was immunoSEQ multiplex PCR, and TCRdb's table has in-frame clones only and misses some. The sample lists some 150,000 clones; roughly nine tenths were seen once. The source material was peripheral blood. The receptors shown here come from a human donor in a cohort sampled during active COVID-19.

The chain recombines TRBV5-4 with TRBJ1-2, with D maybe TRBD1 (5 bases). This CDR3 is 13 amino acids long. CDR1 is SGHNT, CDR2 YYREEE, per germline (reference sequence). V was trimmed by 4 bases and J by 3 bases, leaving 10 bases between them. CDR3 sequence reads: CASSPRGYYGYTF. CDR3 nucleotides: TGTGCCAGCAGCCCCCGGGGGTACTATGGCTACACCTTC.

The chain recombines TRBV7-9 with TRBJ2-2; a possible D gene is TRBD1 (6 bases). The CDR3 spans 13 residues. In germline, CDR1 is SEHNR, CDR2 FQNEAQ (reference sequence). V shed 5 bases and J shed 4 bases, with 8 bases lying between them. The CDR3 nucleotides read TGTGCCAGCAGCCTGGACAGCACCGGGGAGCTGTTTTTT. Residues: CASSLDSTGELFF.

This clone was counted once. The CDR3 region has the DNA TGCGCCAGCAGTGCCAGATCCGGGTATGGCTACACCTTC. This encodes CASSARSGYGYTF. The V gene is TRBV10-2, the J gene TRBJ1-2; D gene ambiguous. The ends were cut back, 4 bases at V and 5 bases at J, with 11 bases in the middle. Germline CDR1 WSHSY, CDR2 SAAADI. This CDR3 has 13 amino acids.

As DNA, the CDR3 is TGTGCCAGCAGCCTAGGGGGCGGACAAAGGGAAAAACTGTTTTTT. Protein sequence: CASSLGGGQREKLFF. V gene TRBV9 combines with J gene TRBJ1-4; TRBD1 agrees at 7 bases. V gave up 4 bases and J gave up 8 bases; unmatched junction bases: 11. The germline V gene has CDR1 SGDLS and CDR2 YYNGEE. This CDR3 comprises 15 residues.

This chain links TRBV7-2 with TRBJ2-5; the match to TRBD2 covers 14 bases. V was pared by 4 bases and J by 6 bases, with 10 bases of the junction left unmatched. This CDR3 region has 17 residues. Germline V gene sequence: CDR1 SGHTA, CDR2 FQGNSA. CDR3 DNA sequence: TGTGCCAGCAGCTCGGGACTAGCGGGGGAGGGCGGAAAGACCCAGTACTTC. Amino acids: CASSSGLAGEGGKTQYF.

In DNA, the CDR3 is TGTGCCAGCAGGCCTAAGCCCACAGGGGGCTTTCGTGATACGCAGTATTTT. Protein sequence: CASRPKPTGGFRDTQYF. This chain uses TRBV14 with TRBJ2-3; 9 nucleotides agree with TRBD1. Per the germline V gene, CDR1 is SGHDN and CDR2 is FVKESK. The CDR3 spans 17 residues. The V gene end was trimmed by 6 bases and the J gene end by 6 bases; junction bases not matched to a gene: 16.

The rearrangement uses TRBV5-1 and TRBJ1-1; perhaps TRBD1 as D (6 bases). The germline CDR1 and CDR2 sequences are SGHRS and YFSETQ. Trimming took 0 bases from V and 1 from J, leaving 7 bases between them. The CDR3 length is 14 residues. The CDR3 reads CASSLAGQNTEAFF. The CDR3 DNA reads TGCGCCAGCAGCTTGGCGGGACAGAACACTGAAGCTTTCTTT.

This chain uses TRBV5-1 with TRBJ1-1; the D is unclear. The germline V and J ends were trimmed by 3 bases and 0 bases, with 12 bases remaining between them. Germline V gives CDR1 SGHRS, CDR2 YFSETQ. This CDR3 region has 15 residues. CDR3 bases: TGCGCCAGCAGCTCCTACTCCGGGGTGAACACTGAAGCTTTCTTT. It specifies CASSSYSGVNTEAFF.

The CDR3 region is CASRPDNANEAFF. The DNA of the CDR3 is TGTGCCAGCAGACCGGACAATGCAAATGAAGCTTTCTTT. This sequence joins TRBV27 and TRBJ1-1; D possibly corresponds to TRBD1 (5 bases). CDR1 and CDR2 (germline): MNHEY, SMNVEV (reference sequence). V lost 6 bases, J lost 7 bases, and 15 bases lay in between. The CDR3 sequence is 13 residues long.

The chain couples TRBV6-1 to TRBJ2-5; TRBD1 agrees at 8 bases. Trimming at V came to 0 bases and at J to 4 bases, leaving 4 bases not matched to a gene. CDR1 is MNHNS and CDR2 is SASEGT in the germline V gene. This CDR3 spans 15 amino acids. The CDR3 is CASSEAQGAPETQYF. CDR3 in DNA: TGTGCCAGCAGTGAAGCTCAGGGGGCACCAGAGACCCAGTACTTC.

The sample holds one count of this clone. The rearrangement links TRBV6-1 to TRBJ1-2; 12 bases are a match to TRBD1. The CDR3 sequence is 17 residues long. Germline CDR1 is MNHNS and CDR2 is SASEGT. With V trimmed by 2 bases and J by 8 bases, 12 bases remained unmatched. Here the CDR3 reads CASSEYWGQGAEKGYTF. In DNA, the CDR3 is TGTGCCAGCAGTGAATATTGGGGACAGGGGGCTGAGAAGGGCTACACCTTC.

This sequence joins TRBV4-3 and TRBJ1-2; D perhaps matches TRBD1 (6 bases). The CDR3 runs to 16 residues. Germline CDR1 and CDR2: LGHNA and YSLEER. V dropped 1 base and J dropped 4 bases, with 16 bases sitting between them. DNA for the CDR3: TGCGCCAGCAGCCAAGTCCTAGGCGGACAGCCCTATGGCTACACCTTC. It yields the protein CASSQVLGGQPYGYTF.

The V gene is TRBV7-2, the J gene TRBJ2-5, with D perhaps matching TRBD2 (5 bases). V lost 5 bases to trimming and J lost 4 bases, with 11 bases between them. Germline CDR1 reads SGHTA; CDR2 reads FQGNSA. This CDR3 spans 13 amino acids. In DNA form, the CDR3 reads TGTGCCAGCAGCCAGCGGTACCGAGAGACCCAGTACTTC. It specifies CASSQRYRETQYF.

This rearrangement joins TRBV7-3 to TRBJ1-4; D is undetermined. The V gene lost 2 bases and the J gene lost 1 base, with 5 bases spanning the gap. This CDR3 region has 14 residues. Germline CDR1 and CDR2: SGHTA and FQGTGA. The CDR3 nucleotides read TGTGCCAGCAGCTTAGAGTTAACTAATGAAAAACTGTTTTTT. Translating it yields CASSLELTNEKLFF. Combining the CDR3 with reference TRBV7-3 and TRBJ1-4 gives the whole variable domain GAGVSQTPSNKVTEKGKYVELRCDPISGHTALYWYRQSLGQGPEFLIYFQGTGAADDSGLPNDRFFAVRPEGSVSTLKIQRTERGDSAVYLCASSLELTNEKLFFGSGTQLSVL.

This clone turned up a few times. CDR3 in DNA: TGTGCCAGTAGTATTATTGGGGACAGGGGCGATTCACCCCTCCACTTT. This gives the protein CASSIIGDRGDSPLHF. This chain uses TRBV19 with TRBJ1-6, with 10 bases identical to TRBD1. V lost 3 bases and J lost 8; bases outside the gene matches: 7. The CDR3 runs 16 residues. Germline CDR1 is LNHDA and CDR2 is SQIVND (reference sequence). Looking up the rest from reference TRBV19 and TRBJ1-6 gives the full variable domain: DGGITQSPKYLFRKEGQNVTLSCEQNLNHDAMYWYRQDPGQGLRLIYYSQIVNDFQKGDIAEGYSVSREKKESFPLTVTSAQKNPTAFYLCASSIIGDRGDSPLHFGNGTRLTVT.

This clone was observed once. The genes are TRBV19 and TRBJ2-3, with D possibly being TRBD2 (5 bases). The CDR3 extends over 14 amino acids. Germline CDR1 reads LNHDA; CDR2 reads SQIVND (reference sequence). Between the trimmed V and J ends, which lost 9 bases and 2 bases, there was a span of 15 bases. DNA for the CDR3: TGTGCCAGCACAAGCGGTCCCTACACAGATACGCAGTATTTT. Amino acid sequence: CASTSGPYTDTQYF.

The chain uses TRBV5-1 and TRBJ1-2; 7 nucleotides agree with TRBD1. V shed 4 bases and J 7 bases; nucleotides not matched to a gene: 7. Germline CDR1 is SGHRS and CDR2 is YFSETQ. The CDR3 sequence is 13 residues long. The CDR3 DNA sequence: TGCGCCAGCAGCGCACAGGGGCGGGGTGGCTACACCTTC. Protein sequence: CASSAQGRGGYTF.

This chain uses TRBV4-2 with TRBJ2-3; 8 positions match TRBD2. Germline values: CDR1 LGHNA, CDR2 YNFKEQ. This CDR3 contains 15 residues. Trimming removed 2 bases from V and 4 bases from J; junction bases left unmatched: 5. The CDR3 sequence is CASSQPGLDADTQYF. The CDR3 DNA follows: TGTGCCAGCAGCCAACCGGGACTAGACGCAGATACGCAGTATTTT.

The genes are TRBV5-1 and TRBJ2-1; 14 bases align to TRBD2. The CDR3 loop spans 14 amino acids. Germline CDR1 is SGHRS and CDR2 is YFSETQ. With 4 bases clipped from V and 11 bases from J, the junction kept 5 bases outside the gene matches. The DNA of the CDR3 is TGCGCCAGCAGCCCCGGGACTAGCGGGGGTCAGCAGTTCTTC. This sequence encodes CASSPGTSGGQQFF.

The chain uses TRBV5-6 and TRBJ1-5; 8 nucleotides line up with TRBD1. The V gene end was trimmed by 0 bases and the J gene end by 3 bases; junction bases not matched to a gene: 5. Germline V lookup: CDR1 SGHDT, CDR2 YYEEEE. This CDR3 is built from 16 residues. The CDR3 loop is CASSLGTGMPNQPQHF. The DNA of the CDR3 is TGTGCCAGCAGCTTGGGGACAGGGATGCCCAATCAGCCCCAGCATTTT.

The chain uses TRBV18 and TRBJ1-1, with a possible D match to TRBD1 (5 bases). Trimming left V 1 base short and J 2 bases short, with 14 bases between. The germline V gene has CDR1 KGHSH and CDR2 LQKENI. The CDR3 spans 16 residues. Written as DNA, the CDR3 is TGTGCCAGCTCACCACGGTACGGACACCAAAACACTGAAGCTTTCTTT. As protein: CASSPRYGHQNTEAFF.

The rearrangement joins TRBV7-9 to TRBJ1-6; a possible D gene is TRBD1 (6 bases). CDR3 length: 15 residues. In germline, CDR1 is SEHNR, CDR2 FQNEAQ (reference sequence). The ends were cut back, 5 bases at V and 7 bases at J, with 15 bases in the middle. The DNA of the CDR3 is TGTGCCAGCAGCAGAGGGGGTAGGCCCAATTCACCCCTCCACTTT. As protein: CASSRGGRPNSPLHF. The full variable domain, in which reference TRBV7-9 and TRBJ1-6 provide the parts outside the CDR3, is DTGVSQNPRHKITKRGQNVTFRCDPISEHNRLYWYRQTLGQGPEFLTYFQNEAQLEKSRLLSDRFSAERPKGSFSTLEIQRTEQGDSAMYLCASSRGGRPNSPLHFGNGTRLTVT.